The 14 T cell receptor beta chains in this list originate from one sample, sequenced in a study of T-cell memory formation after mild COVID-19. TCRdb independently ran MiXCR on the 5' RACE reads; one entry per CDR3 protein. The table lists hundreds of thousands of distinct CDR3 sequences, 25% to 30% of them singletons, with 13% in the top ten. Material for sequencing was PBMCs or a T cell subset sorted from them (not recorded which). Receptors were obtained from an adult woman who had mild COVID-19 (a few samples of this study predate the infection). Cell type and time point are not known.

The chain couples TRBV2 to TRBJ2-6, with D unclear. Germline loops: CDR1 SNHLY, CDR2 FYNNEI. V gave up 7 bases and J gave up 4 bases, with 8 bases separating them. The CDR3 loop spans 13 amino acids. The CDR3 DNA sequence: TGTGCCAGCACCTCGACAGGGGCCAACGTCCTGACTTTC. Translation: CASTSTGANVLTF.

The genes are TRBV6-1 and TRBJ1-2; tentative D call: TRBD1 (5 bases). Germline CDR1 reads MNHNS; CDR2 reads SASEGT. The CDR3 is 10 amino acids. V shed 11 bases and J shed 7 bases, with 11 bases lying between them. In nucleotides, the CDR3 is TGTGCCGCCGCGGGGGTTGGCTACACCTTC. Its translation is CAAAGVGYTF.

A few counts support this clonotype. The V call is TRBV4-1, the J call TRBJ2-5; the match to TRBD2 covers 7 bases. In germline, CDR1 is MGHRA, CDR2 YSYEKL. The CDR3 consists of 15 residues. With 1 base clipped from V and 4 bases from J, the junction kept 6 bases outside the gene matches. The CDR3 loop is CASSQGNGGIETQYF. In DNA form, the CDR3 reads TGCGCCAGCAGCCAAGGGAACGGGGGGATAGAGACCCAGTACTTC.

This clonotype has only a few counts. This chain connects TRBV2 to TRBJ2-3; 8 nucleotides align to TRBD2. The V segment lost 10 bases and the J segment 5 bases; nucleotides outside the gene matches: 11. Germline CDR1 reads SNHLY; CDR2 reads FYNNEI. The CDR3 runs 14 residues. This CDR3 is CAITAGGRGDTQYF. The CDR3 DNA sequence: TGTGCCATAACGGCGGGGGGCCGGGGAGATACGCAGTATTTT.

This clonotype has ten or more counts. The chain uses TRBV6-6 and TRBJ2-3; 7 positions agree with TRBD2. Trimming took 5 bases from V and 3 from J; bases not matched to a gene: 8. CDR3 length: 15 amino acids. Per the germline V gene, CDR1 is MNHNY and CDR2 is SVGAGI (reference sequence). DNA for the CDR3: TGTGCCAGCAGTCCCCTACTAGCGAGTACAGATACGCAGTATTTT. The encoded protein is CASSPLLASTDTQYF.

The rearrangement uses TRBV3-1 and TRBJ1-3; D gene uncertain. Trimming pared 1 base from V and 0 bases from J, leaving 10 bases between. Germline lookup yields CDR1 LGHDT and CDR2 YNNKEL (reference sequence). The CDR3 length is 16 residues. The CDR3 DNA reads as TGTGCCAGCAGCCAAGTCAGGAGGGCCTCTGGAAACACCATATATTTT. This codes for CASSQVRRASGNTIYF.

This chain connects TRBV7-4 to TRBJ1-4; 8 bases are a match to TRBD1. V lost 5 bases, J lost 6 bases, and 8 bases stayed unmatched. In germline, CDR1 is SGHVT, CDR2 SQSDAQ. There are 15 residues in the CDR3. The CDR3 DNA is TGTGCCAGCAGCCTTGTCAGGGGGCGCGATGAAAAACTGTTTTTT. Protein sequence: CASSLVRGRDEKLFF.

The chain has TRBV7-8 and TRBJ2-5; maybe TRBD1 (5 bases). The CDR3 is 18 amino acids. The germline CDR1 and CDR2 sequences are SGHVS and FQNEAQ. The V and J ends lost 1 base and 3 bases respectively, with 21 bases between them. The CDR3 DNA is TGTGCCAGCAGCTTAGAAGTGGAAACAGGCCTGACCGAAGAGACCCAGTACTTC. It yields the protein CASSLEVETGLTEETQYF.

This clonotype was counted a few times. This sequence joins TRBV25-1 and TRBJ1-3; D ambiguous. With 1 base removed from V and 0 bases from J, the gap between germline ends came to 10 bases. The CDR3 has 16 amino acids. CDR1 is MGHDK, CDR2 SYGVNS, per germline. Here the CDR3 DNA reads TGTGCCAGCAGTGAATTGGAGAAGGGCTCTGGAAACACCATATATTTT. Translating gives CASSELEKGSGNTIYF.

V gene TRBV10-3 combines with J gene TRBJ2-3; D gene uncertain. Trimming removed 4 bases at V and 1 base at J, with 15 bases between. CDR3 length equals 16 residues. Germline V gene sequence: CDR1 ENHRY, CDR2 SYGVKD. In nucleotides, the CDR3 is TGTGCCATCAGTGTCGGCTCGCAGGCCGGCACAGATACGCAGTATTTT. Amino acids: CAISVGSQAGTDTQYF.

This chain joins TRBV24-1 and TRBJ2-1, with 9 nucleotides matching TRBD2. The germline gives CDR1 KGHDR, CDR2 SFDVKD. The CDR3 is 12 amino acids. V dropped 5 bases and J dropped 13; count of bases not matched to a gene: 5. CDR3 bases: TGTGCCACCAGTGGGACTAGCGATTTTCAGTTCTTC. Protein sequence: CATSGTSDFQFF.

The V gene is TRBV12-3 or TRBV12-4, the J gene TRBJ2-1; 8 nucleotides align to TRBD1. The CDR3 contains 14 residues. V trimming: 6 bases; J trimming: 8 bases; junction bases outside the gene matches: 9. CDR3 sequence (DNA): TGTGCCAGCAGCCGGACAGGGAGGCGCGATGAGCAGTTCTTC. Its translation is CASSRTGRRDEQFF.

The chain couples TRBV5-1 to TRBJ2-7; D possibly matches TRBD1 or TRBD2 (5 bases each). This CDR3 has 17 amino acids. V lost 4 bases to trimming and J lost 2 bases, with 22 bases between them. Germline V gene lookup returns CDR1 SGHRS and CDR2 YFSETQ. The CDR3 region is CASSPDGVGGLAYEQYF. The CDR3 DNA reads as TGCGCCAGCAGCCCGGACGGGGTTGGGGGTCTGGCCTACGAGCAGTACTTC. Full variable domain (missing parts from reference TRBV5-1 and TRBJ2-7): KAGVTQTPRYLIKTRGQQVTLSCSPISGHRSVSWYQQTPGQGLQFLFEYFSETQRNKGNFPGRFSGRQFSNSRSEMNVSTLELGDSALYLCASSPDGVGGLAYEQYFGPGTRLTVT.

This clonotype was picked up a small number of times. The rearrangement uses TRBV5-1 and TRBJ1-1; 8 bases align to TRBD1. The V segment lost 3 bases and the J segment 2 bases; nucleotides outside the gene matches: 6. The CDR3 has 15 residues. The germline V gene encodes CDR1 SGHRS and CDR2 YFSETQ. CDR3 in DNA: TGCGCCAGCAGCTACCCCGGGACAGGAAACACTGAAGCTTTCTTT. It codes for CASSYPGTGNTEAFF.